These T cell receptor beta chains were read from a single sample in a study of quantifying T cell responses using KT2 cells. TCRdb ran MiXCR on the UMI-ligation and nested PCR reads and lists one entry per CDR3 protein. The sample consists of over 35,000 distinct CDR3 sequences, about a sixth of them appearing once. Sample: PBMCs spiked with cells of the T cell clone KT2. The receptors were sampled from a human donor. CDR3s include the opening cysteine and the closing phenylalanine or tryptophan. Each record gives: clone size, V gene, D gene, J gene, CDR3 protein, CDR3 DNA. A D gene is named only where the DNA matches it firmly. Size tells how often a clone was seen (once, few, many) or the class of an expanded clone, and some rows leave it out.

abundance: few
v_gene: TRBV27
d_gene: -
j_gene: TRBJ1-5
CDR3aa: CASSAFGVGRLNQPQHF
CDR3nt: TGTGCCAGCAGCGCTTTCGGGGTAGGGAGGTTAAATCAGCCCCAGCATTTT

abundance: few
v_gene: TRBV9
d_gene: -
j_gene: TRBJ2-2
CDR3aa: CASSAQGTHTGELFF
CDR3nt: TGTGCCAGCAGCGCCCAAGGGACCCACACCGGGGAGCTGTTTTTT

abundance: -
v_gene: TRBV7-3
d_gene: -
j_gene: TRBJ2-6
CDR3aa: CASSYLGGANVLTF
CDR3nt: TGTGCCAGCAGCTACCTGGGGGGGGCCAACGTCCTGACTTTC

abundance: few
v_gene: TRBV6-1
d_gene: TRBD2
j_gene: TRBJ2-7
CDR3aa: CASSSGTRSDEQYF
CDR3nt: TGTGCCAGCAGTTCCGGGACTAGGAGCGACGAGCAGTACTTC

abundance: few
v_gene: TRBV7-9
d_gene: -
j_gene: TRBJ2-7
CDR3aa: CASSSSTGEQYF
CDR3nt: TGTGCCAGCAGCTCCTCAACTGGGGAGCAGTACTTC

abundance: few
v_gene: TRBV4-1
d_gene: -
j_gene: TRBJ1-5
CDR3aa: CASSQVGTNNQPQHF
CDR3nt: TGCGCCAGCAGCCAGGTAGGGACGAACAATCAGCCCCAGCATTTT

abundance: few
v_gene: TRBV20-1
d_gene: -
j_gene: TRBJ2-7
CDR3aa: CSARDPTRGISHEQYF
CDR3nt: TGCAGTGCTAGAGATCCTACCCGGGGGATCAGTCACGAGCAGTACTTC

abundance: -
v_gene: TRBV5-6
d_gene: -
j_gene: TRBJ1-6
CDR3aa: CASSLVQVSDNSPLHF
CDR3nt: TGTGCCAGCAGCTTGGTACAGGTCTCGGATAATTCACCCCTCCACTTT

abundance: -
v_gene: TRBV3-1
d_gene: -
j_gene: TRBJ1-5
CDR3aa: CASSQVSGSNQPQHF
CDR3nt: TGTGCCAGCAGCCAAGTGTCCGGAAGCAATCAGCCCCAGCATTTT

abundance: few
v_gene: TRBV21-1
d_gene: -
j_gene: TRBJ2-7
CDR3aa: CASSNYEQYF
CDR3nt: TGTGCCAGCAGCAACTACGAGCAGTACTTC

abundance: many
v_gene: TRBV27
d_gene: -
j_gene: TRBJ2-7
CDR3aa: CASSSSYEQYF
CDR3nt: TGTGCCAGCAGTTCCTCCTACGAGCAGTACTTC

abundance: -
v_gene: TRBV7-2
d_gene: TRBD1
j_gene: TRBJ1-5
CDR3aa: CASSSGTGPIGGLPQHF
CDR3nt: TGTGCCAGCAGCTCCGGGACAGGGCCGATAGGTGGTTTGCCCCAGCATTTT

abundance: -
v_gene: TRBV3-1
d_gene: -
j_gene: TRBJ2-3
CDR3aa: CARSQEGYLRTDTQYF
CDR3nt: TGTGCCAGAAGCCAAGAAGGGTACCTACGCACAGATACGCAGTATTTT

abundance: many
v_gene: TRBV29-1
d_gene: -
j_gene: TRBJ2-5
CDR3aa: CSVTGYLLQETQYF
CDR3nt: TGCAGCGTCACAGGGTACCTTCTCCAAGAGACCCAGTACTTC

abundance: many
v_gene: TRBV7-8
d_gene: -
j_gene: TRBJ2-7
CDR3aa: CASRGRGREQYF
CDR3nt: TGTGCCAGCCGCGGTCGGGGGCGGGAGCAGTACTTC

abundance: few
v_gene: TRBV20-1
d_gene: -
j_gene: TRBJ2-1
CDR3aa: CSATFRGPWVVDEQFF
CDR3nt: TGCAGTGCTACTTTTCGGGGGCCCTGGGTAGTAGATGAGCAGTTCTTC

abundance: many
v_gene: TRBV6-5
d_gene: -
j_gene: TRBJ2-3
CDR3aa: CASSYSSGGTDTQYF
CDR3nt: TGTGCCAGCAGTTACTCATCTGGGGGCACAGATACGCAGTATTTT

abundance: -
v_gene: TRBV20-1
d_gene: -
j_gene: TRBJ1-5
CDR3aa: CSARDQSGTNNQPQHF
CDR3nt: TGCAGTGCTAGAGATCAGTCGGGGACAAACAATCAGCCCCAGCATTTT

abundance: -
v_gene: TRBV6-2/TRBV6-3
d_gene: -
j_gene: TRBJ2-5
CDR3aa: CASIHPAPTGTQYF
CDR3nt: TGTGCCAGCATTCACCCGGCCCCCACCGGGACCCAGTACTTC

abundance: many
v_gene: TRBV19
d_gene: -
j_gene: TRBJ2-3
CDR3aa: CASSNEMTQYF
CDR3nt: TGTGCCAGTAGTAACGAAATGACGCAGTATTTT